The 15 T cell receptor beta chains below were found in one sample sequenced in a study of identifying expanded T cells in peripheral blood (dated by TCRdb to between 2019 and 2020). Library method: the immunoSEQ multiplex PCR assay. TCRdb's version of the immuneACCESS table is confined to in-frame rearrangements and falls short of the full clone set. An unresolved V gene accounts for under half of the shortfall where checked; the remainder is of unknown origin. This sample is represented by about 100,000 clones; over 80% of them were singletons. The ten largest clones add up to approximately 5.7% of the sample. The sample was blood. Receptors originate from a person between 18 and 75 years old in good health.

The CDR3 DNA sequence: TGTGCCAGCAGCTTTATACAGGGGACCTCCTACGAGCAGTACTTC. Encoded protein: CASSFIQGTSYEQYF. This chain joins TRBV7-9 and TRBJ2-7; 7 bases line up with TRBD1. V lost 3 bases and J lost 0; bases outside the gene matches: 5. The germline CDR1 and CDR2 sequences are SEHNR and FQNEAQ (reference sequence). This CDR3 spans 15 amino acids.

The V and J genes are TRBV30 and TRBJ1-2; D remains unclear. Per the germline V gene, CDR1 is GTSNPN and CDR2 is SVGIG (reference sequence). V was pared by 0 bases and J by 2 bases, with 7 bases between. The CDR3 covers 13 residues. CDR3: CAWSVAQNYGYTF. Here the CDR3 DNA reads TGTGCCTGGAGTGTAGCACAGAACTATGGCTACACCTTC. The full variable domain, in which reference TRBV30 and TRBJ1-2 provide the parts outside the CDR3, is SQTIHQWPATLVQPVGSPLSLECTVEGTSNPNLYWYRQAAGRGLQLLFYSVGIGQISSEVPQNLSASRPQDRQFILSSKKLLLSDSGFYLCAWSVAQNYGYTFGSGTRLTVV.

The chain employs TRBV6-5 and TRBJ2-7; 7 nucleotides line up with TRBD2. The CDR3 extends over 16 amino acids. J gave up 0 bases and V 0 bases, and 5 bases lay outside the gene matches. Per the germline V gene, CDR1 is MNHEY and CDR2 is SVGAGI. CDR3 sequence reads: CASSYSGGESSYEQYF. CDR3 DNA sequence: TGTGCCAGCAGTTACTCGGGAGGGGAGAGCTCCTACGAGCAGTACTTC.

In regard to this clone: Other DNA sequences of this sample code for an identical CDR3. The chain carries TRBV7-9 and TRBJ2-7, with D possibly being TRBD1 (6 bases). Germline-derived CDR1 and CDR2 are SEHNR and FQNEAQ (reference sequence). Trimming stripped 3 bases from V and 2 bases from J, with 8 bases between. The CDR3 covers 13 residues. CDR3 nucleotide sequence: TGTGCCAGCAGCTTGCAGGGGACCTACGAGCAGTACTTC. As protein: CASSLQGTYEQYF. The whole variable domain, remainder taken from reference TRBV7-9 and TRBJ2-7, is DTGVSQNPRHKITKRGQNVTFRCDPISEHNRLYWYRQTLGQGPEFLTYFQNEAQLEKSRLLSDRFSAERPKGSFSTLEIQRTEQGDSAMYLCASSLQGTYEQYFGPGTRLTVT.

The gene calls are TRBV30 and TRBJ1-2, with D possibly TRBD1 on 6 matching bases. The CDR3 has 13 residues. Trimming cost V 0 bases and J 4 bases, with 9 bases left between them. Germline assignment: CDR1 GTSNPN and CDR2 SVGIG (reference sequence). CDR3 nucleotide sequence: TGTGCCTGGAGTGTGGACAGAGTCTATGGCTACACCTTC. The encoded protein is CAWSVDRVYGYTF.

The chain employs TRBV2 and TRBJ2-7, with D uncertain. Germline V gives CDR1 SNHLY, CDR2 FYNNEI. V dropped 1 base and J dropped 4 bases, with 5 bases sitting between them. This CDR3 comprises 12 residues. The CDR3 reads CASSEVEYEQYF. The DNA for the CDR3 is TGTGCCAGCAGTGAAGTCGAATACGAGCAGTACTTC.

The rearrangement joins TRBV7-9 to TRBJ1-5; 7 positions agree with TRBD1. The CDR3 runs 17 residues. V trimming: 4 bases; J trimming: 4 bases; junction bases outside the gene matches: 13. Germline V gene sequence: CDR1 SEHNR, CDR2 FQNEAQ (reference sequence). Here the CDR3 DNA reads TGTGCCAGCAGCTCATACCCCGGGACAGAACCTAATCAGCCCCAGCATTTT. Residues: CASSSYPGTEPNQPQHF.

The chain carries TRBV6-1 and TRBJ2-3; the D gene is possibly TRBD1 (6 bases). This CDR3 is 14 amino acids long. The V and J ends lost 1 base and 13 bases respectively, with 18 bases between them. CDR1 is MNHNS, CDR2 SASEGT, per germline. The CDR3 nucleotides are TGTGCCAGCAGTGAAGGCTACAGGGCCTCTTTCAAGTATTTT. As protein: CASSEGYRASFKYF.

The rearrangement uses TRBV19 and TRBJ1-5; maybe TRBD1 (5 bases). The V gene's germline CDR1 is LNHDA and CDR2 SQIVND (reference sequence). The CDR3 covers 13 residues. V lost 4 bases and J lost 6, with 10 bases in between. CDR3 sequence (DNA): TGTGCCAGTAGTAATGGGGGGAGTCAGCCCCAGCATTTT. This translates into CASSNGGSQPQHF. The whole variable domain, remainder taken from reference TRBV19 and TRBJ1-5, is DGGITQSPKYLFRKEGQNVTLSCEQNLNHDAMYWYRQDPGQGLRLIYYSQIVNDFQKGDIAEGYSVSREKKESFPLTVTSAQKNPTAFYLCASSNGGSQPQHFGDGTRLSIL.

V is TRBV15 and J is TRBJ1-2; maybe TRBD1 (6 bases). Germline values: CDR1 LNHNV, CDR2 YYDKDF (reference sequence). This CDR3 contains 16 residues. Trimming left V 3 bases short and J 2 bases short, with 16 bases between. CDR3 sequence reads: CATSRGEGGLNYGYTF. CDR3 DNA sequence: TGTGCCACCAGCAGGGGTGAAGGGGGGCTCAACTATGGCTACACCTTC.

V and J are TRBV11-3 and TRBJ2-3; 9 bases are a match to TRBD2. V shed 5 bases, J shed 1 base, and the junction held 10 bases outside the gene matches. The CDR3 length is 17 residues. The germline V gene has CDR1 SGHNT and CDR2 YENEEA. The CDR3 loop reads CASSAAGGSLGTDTQYF. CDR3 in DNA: TGTGCCAGCAGCGCAGCGGGAGGATCCCTAGGCACAGATACGCAGTATTTT.

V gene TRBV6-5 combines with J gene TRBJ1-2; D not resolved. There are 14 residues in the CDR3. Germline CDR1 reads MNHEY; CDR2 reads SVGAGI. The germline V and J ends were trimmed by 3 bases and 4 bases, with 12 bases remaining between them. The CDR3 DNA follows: TGTGCCAGCAGTTATCGGTTGACGGGCTATGGCTACACCTTC. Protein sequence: CASSYRLTGYGYTF.

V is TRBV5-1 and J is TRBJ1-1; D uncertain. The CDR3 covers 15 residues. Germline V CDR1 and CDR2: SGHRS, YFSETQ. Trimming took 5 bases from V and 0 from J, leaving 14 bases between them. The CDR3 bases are TGCGCCAGCAGAAGCGCCAACTACATGAACACTGAAGCTTTCTTT. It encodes CASRSANYMNTEAFF. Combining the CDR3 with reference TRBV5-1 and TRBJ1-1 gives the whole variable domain KAGVTQTPRYLIKTRGQQVTLSCSPISGHRSVSWYQQTPGQGLQFLFEYFSETQRNKGNFPGRFSGRQFSNSRSEMNVSTLELGDSALYLCASRSANYMNTEAFFGQGTRLTVV.

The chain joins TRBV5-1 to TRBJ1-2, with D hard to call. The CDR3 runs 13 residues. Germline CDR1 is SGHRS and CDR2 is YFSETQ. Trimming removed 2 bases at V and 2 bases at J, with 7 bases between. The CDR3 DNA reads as TGCGCCAGCAGCTTCGGACGGAACTATGGCTACACCTTC. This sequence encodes CASSFGRNYGYTF.

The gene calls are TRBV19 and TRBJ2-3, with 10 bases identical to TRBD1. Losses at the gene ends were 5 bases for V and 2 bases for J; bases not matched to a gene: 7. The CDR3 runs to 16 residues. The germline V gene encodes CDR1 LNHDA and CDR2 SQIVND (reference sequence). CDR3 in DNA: TGTGCCAGTAGTGACCGGGACAGGGGTTTCACAGATACGCAGTATTTT. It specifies CASSDRDRGFTDTQYF.